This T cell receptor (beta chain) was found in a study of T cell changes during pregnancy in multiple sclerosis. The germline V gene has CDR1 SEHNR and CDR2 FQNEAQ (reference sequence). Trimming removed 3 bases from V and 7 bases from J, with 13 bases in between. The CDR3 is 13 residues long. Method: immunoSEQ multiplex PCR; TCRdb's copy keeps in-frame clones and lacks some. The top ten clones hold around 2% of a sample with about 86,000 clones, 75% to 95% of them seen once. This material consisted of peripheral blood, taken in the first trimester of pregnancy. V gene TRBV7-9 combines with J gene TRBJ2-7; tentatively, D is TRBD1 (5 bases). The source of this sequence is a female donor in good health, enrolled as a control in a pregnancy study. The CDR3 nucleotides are TGTGCCAGCAGCTTGGGGTCGTCAGGGGAGCAGTACTTC. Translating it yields CASSLGSSGEQYF.